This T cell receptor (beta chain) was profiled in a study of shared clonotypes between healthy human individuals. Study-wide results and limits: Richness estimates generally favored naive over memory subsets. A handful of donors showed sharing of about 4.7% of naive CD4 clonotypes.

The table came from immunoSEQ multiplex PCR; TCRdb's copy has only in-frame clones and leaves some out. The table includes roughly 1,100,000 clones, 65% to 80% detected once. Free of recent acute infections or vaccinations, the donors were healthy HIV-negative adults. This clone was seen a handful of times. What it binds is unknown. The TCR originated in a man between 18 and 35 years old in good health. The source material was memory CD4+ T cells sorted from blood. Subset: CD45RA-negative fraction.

In DNA form, the CDR3 reads TGTGCCAGCAGCCAAGGACTTTCTCTTCTCACAGATACGCAGTATTTT. As protein: CASSQGLSLLTDTQYF. The V gene is TRBV7-6, the J gene TRBJ2-3; a possible D gene is TRBD2 (5 bases). The CDR3 extends over 16 amino acids. Trimming left V 5 bases short and J 2 bases short, with 17 bases between. Germline CDR1 reads SGHVS; CDR2 reads FNYEAQ.